This TCR beta chain comes out of a study of patients and donors after allogeneic stem cell transplantation. CDR1 MDHEN and CDR2 SYDVKM come from the germline V gene. The trim removed 5 bases at V and 4 bases at J, leaving 18 bases unmatched. The CDR3 contains 19 residues. TCRdb itself ran the RT-PCR reads through MiXCR, one entry per CDR3 protein. Here the sample spans fewer than 200,000 distinct CDR3 sequences, approximately 31% being singletons. V gene TRBV28 combines with J gene TRBJ2-1, with 9 bases aligning to TRBD2. The sample was blood, either unsorted or a sorted T cell fraction (not recorded which). The clonotype comes from a human donor who was either an allogeneic HSCT recipient or a stem cell or donor lymphocyte infusion donor (not recorded which). It is not recorded whose cells these are; they may come from a transplant donor. CDR3 loop: CASSRRALSGRTTYNEQFF. As DNA, the CDR3 is TGTGCCAGCAGTCGCCGGGCCCTTAGCGGGAGAACGACTTACAATGAGCAGTTCTTC.